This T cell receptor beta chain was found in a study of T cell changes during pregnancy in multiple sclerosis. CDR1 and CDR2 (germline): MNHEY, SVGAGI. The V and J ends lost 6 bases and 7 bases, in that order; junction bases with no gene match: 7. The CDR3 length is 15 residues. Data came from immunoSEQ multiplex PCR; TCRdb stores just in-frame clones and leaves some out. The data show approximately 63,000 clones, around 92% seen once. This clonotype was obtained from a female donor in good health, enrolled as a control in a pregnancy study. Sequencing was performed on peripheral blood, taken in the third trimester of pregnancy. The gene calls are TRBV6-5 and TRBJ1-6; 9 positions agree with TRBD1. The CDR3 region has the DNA TGTGCCAGCAGCAGTTCCGGGACAGGGAATTCACCCCTCCACTTT. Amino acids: CASSSSGTGNSPLHF.